The 4 T cell receptor beta chains given below trace back to one sample, sequenced in a study of graft-versus-host responses after intestinal transplantation. These TCRs' antigens remain unknown. Measured with immunoSEQ multiplex PCR; TCRdb has only the in-frame clones, and not every one. Among more than 65,000 clones listed, about 94% were seen once. The material sequenced was unstimulated CD8+ T cells sorted from spleen or lymph node cells, taken before intestinal transplant. Receptors originate from a human donor who received an intestinal transplant.

The rearrangement uses TRBV4-1 and TRBJ2-7; tentative D call: TRBD2 (5 bases). Trimming cost V 1 base and J 3 bases, with 16 bases left between them. Germline assignment: CDR1 MGHRA and CDR2 YSYEKL. This CDR3 is built from 16 residues. The CDR3 DNA reads as TGCGCCAGCAGCCAAGGGAGGTCCCAGGTCAACTACGAGCAGTACTTC. As protein: CASSQGRSQVNYEQYF.

V is TRBV9 and J is TRBJ2-1, with a possible D match to TRBD1 (5 bases). Germline lookup yields CDR1 SGDLS and CDR2 YYNGEE. The CDR3 is 14 amino acids. The germline V and J ends were trimmed by 0 bases and 7 bases, with 11 bases remaining between them. The CDR3 DNA follows: TGTGCCAGCAGCGTAGGCAAGGGGTCTAATGAGCAGTTCTTC. It yields the protein CASSVGKGSNEQFF. Filled out from reference TRBV9 and TRBJ2-1, the complete variable domain reads DSGVTQTPKHLITATGQRVTLRCSPRSGDLSVYWYQQSLDQGLQFLIQYYNGEERAKGNILERFSAQQFPDLHSELNLSSLELGDSALYFCASSVGKGSNEQFFGPGTRLTVL.

The chain's CDR3 is CASSEQGAIVFNGYTF. In DNA, the CDR3 is TGTGCCAGCAGTGAACAGGGAGCAATAGTTTTCAATGGCTACACCTTC. The chain is built from TRBV27 and TRBJ1-2; tentative D call: TRBD1 (6 bases). This CDR3 has 16 residues. Germline CDR1 is MNHEY and CDR2 is SMNVEV (reference sequence). Trimming stripped 5 bases from V and 6 bases from J, with 22 bases between.

This clone has only one observation. The chain links TRBV11-3 to TRBJ2-1; D uncertain. V was pared by 2 bases and J by 6 bases, with 14 bases between. The CDR3 has 15 residues. CDR1 SGHNT and CDR2 YENEEA come from the germline V gene. CDR3 region: CASSLTFRHTNEQFF. The DNA of the CDR3 is TGTGCCAGCAGCTTAACTTTTCGCCACACCAATGAGCAGTTCTTC.